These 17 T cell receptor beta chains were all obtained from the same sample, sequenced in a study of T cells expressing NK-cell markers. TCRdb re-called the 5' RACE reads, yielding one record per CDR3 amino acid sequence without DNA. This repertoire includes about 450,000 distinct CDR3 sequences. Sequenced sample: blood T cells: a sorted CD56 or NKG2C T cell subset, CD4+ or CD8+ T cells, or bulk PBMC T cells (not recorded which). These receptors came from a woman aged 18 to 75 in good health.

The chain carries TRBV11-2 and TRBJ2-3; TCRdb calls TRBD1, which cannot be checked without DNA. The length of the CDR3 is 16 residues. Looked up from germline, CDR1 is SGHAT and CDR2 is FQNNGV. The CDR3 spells CASSSLRQVRTDTQYF.

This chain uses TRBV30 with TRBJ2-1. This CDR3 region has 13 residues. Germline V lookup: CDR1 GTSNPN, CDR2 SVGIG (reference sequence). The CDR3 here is CAWSRGSYNEQFF.

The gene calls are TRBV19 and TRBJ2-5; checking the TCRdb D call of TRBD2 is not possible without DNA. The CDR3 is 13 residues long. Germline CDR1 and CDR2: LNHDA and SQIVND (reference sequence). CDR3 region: CASSMRAQETQYF.

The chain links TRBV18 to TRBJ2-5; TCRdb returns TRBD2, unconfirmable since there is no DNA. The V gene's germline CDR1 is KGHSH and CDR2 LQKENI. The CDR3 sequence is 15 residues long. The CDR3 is CASSPGLHSQETQYF.

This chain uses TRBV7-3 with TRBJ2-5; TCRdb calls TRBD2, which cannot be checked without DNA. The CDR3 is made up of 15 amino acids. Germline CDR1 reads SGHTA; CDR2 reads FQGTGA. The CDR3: CASSLGGSRGETQYF.

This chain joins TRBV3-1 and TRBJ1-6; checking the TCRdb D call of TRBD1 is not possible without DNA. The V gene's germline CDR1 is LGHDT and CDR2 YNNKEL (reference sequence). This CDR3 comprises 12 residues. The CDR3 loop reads CASSPLDRTLHF.

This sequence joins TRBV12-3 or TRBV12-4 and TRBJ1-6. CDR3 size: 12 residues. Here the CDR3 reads CASSLELIPLHF.

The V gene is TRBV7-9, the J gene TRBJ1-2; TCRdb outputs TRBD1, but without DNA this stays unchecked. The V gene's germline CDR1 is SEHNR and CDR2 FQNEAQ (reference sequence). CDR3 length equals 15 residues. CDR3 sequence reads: CASSNRGGLNYGYTF.

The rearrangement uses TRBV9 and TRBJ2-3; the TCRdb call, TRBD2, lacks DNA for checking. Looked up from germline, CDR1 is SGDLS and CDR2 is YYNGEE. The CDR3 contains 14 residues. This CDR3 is CASSGGGKADTQYF.

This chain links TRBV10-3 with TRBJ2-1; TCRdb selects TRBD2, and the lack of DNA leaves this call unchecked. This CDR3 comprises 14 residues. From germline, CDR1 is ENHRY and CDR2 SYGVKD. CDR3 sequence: CATTPGTSNNEQFF.

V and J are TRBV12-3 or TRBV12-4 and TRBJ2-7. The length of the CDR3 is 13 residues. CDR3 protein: CASSLVTTHEQYF.

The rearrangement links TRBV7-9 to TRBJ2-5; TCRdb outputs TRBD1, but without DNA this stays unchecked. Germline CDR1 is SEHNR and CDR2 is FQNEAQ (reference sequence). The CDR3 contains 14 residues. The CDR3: CASSLGGTQETQYF.

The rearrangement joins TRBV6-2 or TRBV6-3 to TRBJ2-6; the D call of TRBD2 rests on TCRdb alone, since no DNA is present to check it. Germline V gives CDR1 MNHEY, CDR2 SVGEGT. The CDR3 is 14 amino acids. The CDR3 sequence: CASMGAGGFNVLTF.

The CDR3 loop is CASSPLDTSRKETQYF. The genes are TRBV18 and TRBJ2-5; TCRdb names TRBD2, which stays unverified in the absence of DNA. The germline V gene encodes CDR1 KGHSH and CDR2 LQKENI. The CDR3 has 16 amino acids.

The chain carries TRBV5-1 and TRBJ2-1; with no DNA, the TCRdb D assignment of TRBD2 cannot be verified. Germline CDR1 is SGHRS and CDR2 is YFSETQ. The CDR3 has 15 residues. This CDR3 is CASTGAVGKTNEQFF.

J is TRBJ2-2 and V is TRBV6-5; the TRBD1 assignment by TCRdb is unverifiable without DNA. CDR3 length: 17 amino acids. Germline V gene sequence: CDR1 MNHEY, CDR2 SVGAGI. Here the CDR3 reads CASSYPGTGANTGELFF.

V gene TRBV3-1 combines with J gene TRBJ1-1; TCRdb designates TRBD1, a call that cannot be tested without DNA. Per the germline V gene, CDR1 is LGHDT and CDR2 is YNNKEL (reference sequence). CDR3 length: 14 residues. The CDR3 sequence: CASSSKWGDTEAFF.